This entry is about one T cell receptor (beta chain). This specimen comes from a study of T cells in tuberculosis. Turning to the study itself: IGRA-negative adolescents, IGRA-positive adolescents with latent tuberculosis and adults with active tuberculosis formed this South African cohort.

Unsorted cryopreserved PBMC were sequenced, averaging about 92,000 T cells per clinical donor. V shed 4 bases, J shed 2 bases, and the junction held 7 bases outside the gene matches. CDR3 size: 17 residues. Germline V gives CDR1 SGHRS, CDR2 YFSETQ. The repertoire was sequenced with immunoSEQ multiplex PCR; TCRdb's copy has only in-frame clones and lacks some. This table has 25,000 to 30,000 clones, 90% to 95% appearing once. Sequenced material: PBMCs. The source is a donor aged 10 to 29 with latent tuberculosis or without tuberculosis infection. This sequence joins TRBV5-1 and TRBJ2-5, with 14 bases lining up with TRBD2. The CDR3 spells CASSPGGTSGGQETQYF. In DNA form, the CDR3 reads TGCGCCAGCAGCCCCGGAGGGACTAGCGGGGGTCAAGAGACCCAGTACTTC.